Listed below are T cell receptor beta chains from one sample, sequenced in a study of T cell responses to AZD1222 COVID-19 vaccine. Profiling relied on immunoSEQ multiplex PCR, and the TCRdb table lists in-frame clones only, not all of them. The sample records tens of thousands of clones, around four fifths being singletons. Sequences were derived from peripheral blood, sampled on day 0 of MenACWY control vaccination. The receptors derive from an adult in good health. The CDR3 runs from the conserved cysteine through the conserved F or W. D genes are given only for firm matches. Clone size is not always given. Where it is, it says once, few, many or a class for expanded clones.

J gene	clone size	V gene	D gene	CDR3 length	CDR3 DNA	CDR3 protein
TRBJ2-2	few	TRBV12-3/TRBV12-4	-	13	TGTGCCAGCAGTTTAGGGTTGACCGGGGAGCTGTTTTTT	CASSLGLTGELFF
TRBJ2-6	-	TRBV27	TRBD2	16	TGTGCCAGCAGTCTAGCGGGGGTGACTGGGGCCAACGTCCTGACTTTC	CASSLAGVTGANVLTF
TRBJ2-1	-	TRBV10-2	TRBD2	15	TGCGCCAGCAGGGGGACTAGCGGGGGGTACAATGAGCAGTTCTTC	CASRGTSGGYNEQFF
TRBJ2-1	-	TRBV24-1	TRBD1	15	TGTGCCACCAGTGACGACAGGGGTCGCTTCAATGAGCAGTTCTTC	CATSDDRGRFNEQFF
TRBJ2-5	-	TRBV18	TRBD1	13	TGTGCCAGCTCATCTCGGACAGGGGAGACCCAGTACTTC	CASSSRTGETQYF
TRBJ2-3	-	TRBV9	-	12	TGTGCCAGCAGCGCCGACACAGATACGCAGTATTTT	CASSADTDTQYF
TRBJ1-4	-	TRBV5-8	-	14	TGTGCCAGCAGCTTGGGCTTTGCTAATGAAAAACTGTTTTTT	CASSLGFANEKLFF
TRBJ2-3	many	TRBV5-4	-	15	TGTGCCAGCGGAGGAGAGACCGCTAGCACAGATACGCAGTATTTT	CASGGETASTDTQYF
TRBJ2-1	-	TRBV5-1	-	14	TGCGCCAGCAGCTTGGACGCCAGATACAATGAGCAGTTCTTC	CASSLDARYNEQFF
TRBJ2-2	-	TRBV4-1	-	16	TGCGCCAGCAGCCAAGATCTAAGGGGCCACACCGGGGAGCTGTTTTTT	CASSQDLRGHTGELFF
TRBJ2-3	-	TRBV7-8	-	11	TGTGCCAGCAGCTTTATCCCACCCGGGAATTTT	CASSFIPPGNF
TRBJ1-4	once	TRBV3-1/TRBV3-2	-	15	TGTGCCAGCAGCCAAGGGGCAGTGACTAATGAAAAACTGTTTTTT	CASSQGAVTNEKLFF
TRBJ2-1	-	TRBV14	-	16	TGTGCCAGCAGCCTCTCGATCACGGGGTTCAGAAATGAGCAGTTCTTC	CASSLSITGFRNEQFF
TRBJ2-3	-	TRBV11-2	-	13	TGTGCCAGCAGCGACCCCGGGACAGATACGCAGTATTTT	CASSDPGTDTQYF
TRBJ1-4	-	TRBV9	-	13	TGTGCCAGCAGCGTGGACCATCGGGAAAAACTGTTTTTT	CASSVDHREKLFF
TRBJ1-1	-	TRBV3-1/TRBV3-2	-	13	TGTGCCAGCAGCCAAGACAGTTCCACTGAAGCTTTCTTT	CASSQDSSTEAFF
TRBJ2-3	-	TRBV3-1/TRBV3-2	TRBD2	17	TGTGCCAGCAGATTCAGCGGGAGAGGGAGTAGGGCAGATACGCAGTATTTT	CASRFSGRGSRADTQYF
TRBJ1-2	-	TRBV28	-	11	TGTGCCAGCGGAGTTAACTATGGCTACACCTTC	CASGVNYGYTF
TRBJ1-2	-	TRBV29-1	-	9	TGCAGCGTTGAGTTTGGCTACACCTTC	CSVEFGYTF
TRBJ1-2	-	TRBV2	TRBD1	14	TGTGCCAGCATGAGGACAGGGATCTTCTATGGCTACACCTTC	CASMRTGIFYGYTF
TRBJ1-1	-	TRBV21-1	-	13	TGTGCCCCCGGGGGGCAGATGAACACTGAAGCTTTCTTT	CAPGGQMNTEAFF
TRBJ2-4	-	TRBV12-5	TRBD1	15	TGTGCTAGTGGTTTCCCAGGACAGGGGGCTATTAAACAGTACTTC	CASGFPGQGAIKQYF
TRBJ2-1	-	TRBV29-1	-	13	TGCAGCGTTGCCTCCGGGACTCACAATGAGCAGTTCTTC	CSVASGTHNEQFF
TRBJ1-2	once	TRBV6-5	-	13	TGTGCCAGCGGACCCGAAGGTGGACGGTTCTACACCTTC	CASGPEGGRFYTF
TRBJ1-6	-	TRBV11-2	TRBD1	17	TGTGCCAGCAGCTTAGAGGGCCGGGACAGGGGTAATTCACCCCTCCACTTT	CASSLEGRDRGNSPLHF
TRBJ2-3	-	TRBV3-1/TRBV3-2	TRBD2	21	TGTGCCAGCAGCCAAGATCGATGGGGGGGATTCGGGAAAACAAACACAGATACGCAGTATTTT	CASSQDRWGGFGKTNTDTQYF
TRBJ1-1	once	TRBV5-1	TRBD1	17	TGCGCCAGCAGCTCCCCCCGGAGGGACAGGGGGGGCACTGAAGCTTTCTTT	CASSSPRRDRGGTEAFF
TRBJ2-1	few	TRBV5-1	TRBD1	15	TGCGCCAGCAGCTTGGGGGACAGGGCCTACAATGAGCAGTTCTTC	CASSLGDRAYNEQFF
TRBJ2-2	-	TRBV7-2	-	13	TGTGCCAGCAACAGGGCGGGAACCGGGGAGCTGTTTTTT	CASNRAGTGELFF
TRBJ2-2	-	TRBV24-1	TRBD1	14	TGTGCCACCAGAGGACAGGGAAACACCGGGGAGCTGTTTTTT	CATRGQGNTGELFF
TRBJ2-3	-	TRBV5-1	-	17	TGCGCCAGCAGCTTGGCCGTAGGGGTGGGTAAAACAGATACGCAGTATTTT	CASSLAVGVGKTDTQYF
TRBJ2-1	-	TRBV4-1	-	12	TGCGCCAGCAGCCAGCTAGGCCTTAAGCAGTTCTTC	CASSQLGLKQFF
TRBJ1-5	-	TRBV27	-	13	TGTGCCAGCAGTTTAAGCGCCAAGCAGCCCCAGCATTTT	CASSLSAKQPQHF
TRBJ1-1	few	TRBV7-8	TRBD1	16	TGTGCCAGCAGCTCCCGGGACAGGGAACCGAACACTGAAGCTTTCTTT	CASSSRDREPNTEAFF
TRBJ1-1	once	TRBV30	-	11	TGTGCCTACTCGGGGGACACTGAAGCTTTCTTT	CAYSGDTEAFF
TRBJ2-7	-	TRBV19	TRBD2	14	TGTGCCAGTAGTATAGCTAGCGGGCCCTACGAGCAGTACTTC	CASSIASGPYEQYF